The clone carrying this T cell receptor (beta chain) was counted only a few times. The entry originates in a study of T cells after yellow fever vaccination. MiXCR, applied by TCRdb to the 5' RACE reads, yields one record per CDR3 protein. The sample consists of around 610,000 distinct CDR3 sequences, approximately 12% of them appearing once. The source material was PBMCs, sampled on the day of the yellow fever booster vaccination. The receptor comes from a man younger than 45 who received the YFV17D yellow fever vaccine.

The CDR3 DNA reads as TGTGCCATCAGTCATGACAGGGGAAGGGAAGAGACCCAGTACTTC. Its translation: CAISHDRGREETQYF. The genes are TRBV10-3 and TRBJ2-5, with TRBD1 matching over 8 bases. V lost 5 bases, J lost 3 bases, and 8 bases stayed unmatched. The CDR3 is 15 amino acids. Germline V gene sequence: CDR1 ENHRY, CDR2 SYGVKD.